The entry below describes one T cell receptor beta chain. Its antigen remains unidentified. The sample belongs to a study of T cell responses to AZD1222 COVID-19 vaccine. Study-wide background: Pooled together were second doses at about 4 or about 12 weeks. Whole-study findings and limits: Targets within unmutated variant regions were reportedly found for nearly half of spike-specific TCRs.

Profiled with immunoSEQ multiplex PCR; TCRdb holds only in-frame clones, not every one. The sample contains 110,000 to 150,000 clones, 80% to 95% of which appear only once. The CDR3 is made up of 14 amino acids. V trimming: 1 base; J trimming: 5 bases; junction bases outside the gene matches: 5. The germline V gene encodes CDR1 SGHNT and CDR2 YYREEE (reference sequence). The sample in question was peripheral blood, obtained on day 0 of AZD1222 vaccination. V and J are TRBV5-4 and TRBJ1-1, with 7 bases matching TRBD1. This TCR was sampled from an adult in good health. The CDR3 sequence is CASSLTGAETEAFF. Here the CDR3 DNA reads TGTGCCAGCAGCTTGACAGGGGCGGAGACTGAAGCTTTCTTT.